The source of this TCR beta chain is a study of blood T cell repertoires in COVID-19. Study in general: Material from acute and convalescent COVID-19 was sourced from the United States, Italy and Spain. Nucleic acid was either cDNA or gDNA, and it came from T cells, B-cell-depleted T cells, or PBMCs.

Only in-frame clones appear in the TCRdb table, and some are missing; sequencing was by immunoSEQ multiplex PCR. The sample records roughly 570,000 clones, 85% to 90% being singletons. The germline V and J ends were trimmed by 2 bases and 4 bases, with 11 bases remaining between them. The CDR3 extends over 13 amino acids. Germline CDR1 reads GTSNPN; CDR2 reads SVGIG (reference sequence). This chain joins TRBV30 and TRBJ1-2; D is perhaps TRBD1 (6 bases). The receptor was isolated from a woman aged 50 to 60 with COVID-19, enrolled during active disease. Sample: peripheral blood. Written as DNA, the CDR3 is TGTGCCTGGAGTCCAACAGGGTCCTATGGCTACACCTTC. Its translation: CAWSPTGSYGYTF.